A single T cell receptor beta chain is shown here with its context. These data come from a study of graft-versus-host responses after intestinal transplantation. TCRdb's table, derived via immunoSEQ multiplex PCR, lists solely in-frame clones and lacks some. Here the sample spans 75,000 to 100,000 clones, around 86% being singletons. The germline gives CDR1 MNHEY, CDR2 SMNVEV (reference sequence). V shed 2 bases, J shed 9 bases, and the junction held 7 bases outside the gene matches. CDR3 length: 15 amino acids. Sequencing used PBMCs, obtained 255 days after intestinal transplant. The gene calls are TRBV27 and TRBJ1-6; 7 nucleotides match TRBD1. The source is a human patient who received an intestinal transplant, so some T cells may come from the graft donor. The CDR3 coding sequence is TGTGCCAGCAGTTTAGGGTCCAGGGGGGCTTCACCCCTCCACTTT. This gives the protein CASSLGSRGASPLHF.